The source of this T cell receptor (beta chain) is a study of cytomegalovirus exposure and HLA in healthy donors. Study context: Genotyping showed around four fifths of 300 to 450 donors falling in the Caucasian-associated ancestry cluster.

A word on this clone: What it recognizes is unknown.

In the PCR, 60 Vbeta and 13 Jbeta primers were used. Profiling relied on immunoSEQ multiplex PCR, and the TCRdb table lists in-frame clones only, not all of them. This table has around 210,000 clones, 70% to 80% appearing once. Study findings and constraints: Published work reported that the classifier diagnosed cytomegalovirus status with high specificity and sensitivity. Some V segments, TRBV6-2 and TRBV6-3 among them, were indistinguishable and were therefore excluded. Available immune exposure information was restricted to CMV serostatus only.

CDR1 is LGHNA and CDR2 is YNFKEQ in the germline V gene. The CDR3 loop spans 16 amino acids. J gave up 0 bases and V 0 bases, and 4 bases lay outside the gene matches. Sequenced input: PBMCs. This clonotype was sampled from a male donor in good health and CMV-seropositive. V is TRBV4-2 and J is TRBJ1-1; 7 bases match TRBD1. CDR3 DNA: TGTGCCAGCAGCCAAGACCCAGGGGGGCTGAACACTGAAGCTTTCTTT. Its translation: CASSQDPGGLNTEAFF.